Listed below are T cell receptor beta chains from one sample, sequenced in a study of blood T cell repertoires in COVID-19. The method was immunoSEQ multiplex PCR; TCRdb's version includes in-frame clones alone and lacks a portion of them. The sample carries a few hundred thousand clones, roughly 90% recorded once. The sample taken for sequencing was PBMCs or T cells enriched from blood (not recorded which). The receptor source for this set is a woman aged 25 to 45 who had recovered from COVID-19. Each CDR3 is given with its conserved first and last residue. D genes are given only for firm matches. Rows give clone size only sometimes, using once, few, many, or a class for an expanded clone.

CDR3 length: 17
clone size: .
V gene: TRBV5-4
D gene: TRBD2
J gene: TRBJ2-7
CDR3 protein: CASSLGGLAGVVSEQYF
CDR3 DNA: TGTGCCAGCAGCTTGGGCGGACTAGCGGGAGTCGTGAGCGAGCAGTACTTC

CDR3 length: 20
clone size: .
V gene: TRBV18
D gene: TRBD2
J gene: TRBJ2-3
CDR3 protein: CASSPSETATSGGRADTQYF
CDR3 DNA: TGTGCCAGCTCACCATCAGAAACAGCGACTAGCGGGGGAAGAGCAGATACGCAGTATTTT

CDR3 length: 14
clone size: .
V gene: TRBV9
D gene: TRBD2
J gene: TRBJ2-3
CDR3 protein: CASSVGTSGDTQYF
CDR3 DNA: TGTGCCAGCAGCGTCGGGACTAGCGGGGATACGCAGTATTTT

CDR3 length: 20
clone size: .
V gene: TRBV28
D gene: TRBD2
J gene: TRBJ2-2
CDR3 protein: CASSLRSPSGSGGATGELFF
CDR3 DNA: TGTGCCAGCAGTTTACGGTCGCCTAGCGGGAGCGGGGGAGCTACCGGGGAGCTGTTTTTT

CDR3 length: 17
clone size: .
V gene: TRBV4-3
D gene: TRBD2
J gene: TRBJ2-1
CDR3 protein: CASSQVVVAGVYNEQFF
CDR3 DNA: TGCGCCAGCAGCCAAGTAGTTGTAGCGGGCGTCTACAATGAGCAGTTCTTC

CDR3 length: 17
clone size: .
V gene: TRBV10-2
D gene: TRBD2
J gene: TRBJ2-5
CDR3 protein: CASSGSASSGPQETQYF
CDR3 DNA: TGCGCCAGCAGTGGTTCAGCCTCTAGCGGGCCCCAAGAGACCCAGTACTTC

CDR3 length: 13
clone size: .
V gene: TRBV28
D gene: .
J gene: TRBJ2-1
CDR3 protein: CASSLPAYNEQFF
CDR3 DNA: TGTGCCAGCAGTTTACCCGCCTATAATGAGCAGTTCTTC

CDR3 length: 15
clone size: .
V gene: TRBV9
D gene: TRBD2
J gene: TRBJ2-1
CDR3 protein: CASSVGPSGRNEQFF
CDR3 DNA: TGTGCCAGCAGCGTCGGCCCTAGCGGGAGGAATGAGCAGTTCTTC

CDR3 length: 18
clone size: .
V gene: TRBV10-3
D gene: TRBD2
J gene: TRBJ2-7
CDR3 protein: CAISEVPGLAGGPREQYF
CDR3 DNA: TGTGCCATCAGTGAGGTGCCGGGGCTAGCGGGAGGGCCCCGCGAGCAGTACTTC

CDR3 length: 16
clone size: few
V gene: TRBV10-3
D gene: TRBD1
J gene: TRBJ1-1
CDR3 protein: CAVGPGQGARGTEAFF
CDR3 DNA: TGTGCCGTCGGACCAGGACAGGGGGCGAGGGGCACTGAAGCTTTCTTT

CDR3 length: 14
clone size: .
V gene: TRBV2
D gene: .
J gene: TRBJ2-1
CDR3 protein: CASSENRAHNEQFF
CDR3 DNA: TGTGCCAGCAGTGAAAACAGGGCCCACAATGAGCAGTTCTTC

CDR3 length: 13
clone size: .
V gene: TRBV5-1
D gene: .
J gene: TRBJ1-1
CDR3 protein: CASSLQGNTEAFF
CDR3 DNA: TGCGCCAGCAGCCTACAGGGGAACACTGAAGCTTTCTTT

CDR3 length: 15
clone size: .
V gene: TRBV5-1
D gene: TRBD2
J gene: TRBJ2-2
CDR3 protein: CATQWGGSNTGELFF
CDR3 DNA: TGCGCCACCCAGTGGGGGGGTTCTAACACCGGGGAGCTGTTTTTT

CDR3 length: 16
clone size: .
V gene: TRBV3-1/TRBV3-2
D gene: TRBD1
J gene: TRBJ2-1
CDR3 protein: CASSQERQGSYNEQFF
CDR3 DNA: TGTGCCAGCAGCCAAGAAAGACAGGGTTCGTACAATGAGCAGTTCTTC

CDR3 length: 15
clone size: .
V gene: TRBV5-1
D gene: TRBD1
J gene: TRBJ2-5
CDR3 protein: CASSFGHTGGETQYF
CDR3 DNA: TGCGCCAGCAGCTTTGGCCATACAGGGGGAGAGACCCAGTACTTC

CDR3 length: 14
clone size: .
V gene: TRBV28
D gene: .
J gene: TRBJ1-6
CDR3 protein: CASSFETRNSPLHF
CDR3 DNA: TGTGCCAGCAGTTTTGAGACAAGGAATTCACCCCTCCACTTT

CDR3 length: 12
clone size: few
V gene: TRBV28
D gene: .
J gene: TRBJ1-2
CDR3 protein: CASSSRSMGYTF
CDR3 DNA: TGTGCCAGCAGTTCGCGGTCTATGGGCTACACCTTC

CDR3 length: 13
clone size: .
V gene: TRBV9
D gene: .
J gene: TRBJ2-1
CDR3 protein: CASSAHYGNEQFF
CDR3 DNA: TGTGCCAGCAGCGCACACTACGGCAATGAGCAGTTCTTC

CDR3 length: 16
clone size: .
V gene: TRBV27
D gene: TRBD2
J gene: TRBJ2-3
CDR3 protein: CASSLLLAGARDTQYF
CDR3 DNA: TGTGCCAGCAGTTTACTACTAGCGGGAGCAAGAGATACGCAGTATTTT

CDR3 length: 17
clone size: .
V gene: TRBV7-8
D gene: TRBD1
J gene: TRBJ1-3
CDR3 protein: CASSPRARGISGNTIYF
CDR3 DNA: TGTGCCAGCAGCCCAAGGGCCAGGGGGATCTCTGGAAACACCATATATTTT

CDR3 length: 15
clone size: .
V gene: TRBV7-2
D gene: TRBD2
J gene: TRBJ2-1
CDR3 protein: CASSRTPGTINEQFF
CDR3 DNA: TGTGCCAGCAGCCGCACCCCCGGGACTATCAATGAGCAGTTCTTC

CDR3 length: 15
clone size: .
V gene: TRBV6-5
D gene: .
J gene: TRBJ2-3
CDR3 protein: CASSYGHRDRDTQYF
CDR3 DNA: TGTGCCAGCAGTTACGGACATAGGGATAGGGATACGCAGTATTTT

CDR3 length: 15
clone size: .
V gene: TRBV19
D gene: TRBD2
J gene: TRBJ2-1
CDR3 protein: CASRTGTSGHNEQFF
CDR3 DNA: TGTGCCAGTAGAACCGGGACTAGCGGCCACAATGAGCAGTTCTTC

CDR3 length: 14
clone size: .
V gene: TRBV28
D gene: .
J gene: TRBJ2-7
CDR3 protein: CASSLRGPVYEQYF
CDR3 DNA: TGTGCCAGCAGTTTACGAGGCCCCGTCTACGAGCAGTACTTC

CDR3 length: 15
clone size: .
V gene: TRBV7-3
D gene: TRBD1
J gene: TRBJ2-2
CDR3 protein: CASSPGTANTGELFF
CDR3 DNA: TGTGCCAGCAGCCCCGGGACAGCTAACACCGGGGAGCTGTTTTTT

CDR3 length: 15
clone size: .
V gene: TRBV28
D gene: TRBD2
J gene: TRBJ2-1
CDR3 protein: CASSLGLESYNEQFF
CDR3 DNA: TGTGCCAGCAGTTTGGGACTAGAGTCCTACAATGAGCAGTTCTTC

CDR3 length: 19
clone size: .
V gene: TRBV27
D gene: TRBD2
J gene: TRBJ2-1
CDR3 protein: CASSLSPSGPRVVYNEQFF
CDR3 DNA: TGTGCCAGCAGTTTATCCCCTAGCGGGCCCCGGGTGGTTTACAATGAGCAGTTCTTC

CDR3 length: 13
clone size: once
V gene: TRBV12-5
D gene: .
J gene: TRBJ1-2
CDR3 protein: CASGFGVYYGYTF
CDR3 DNA: TGTGCTAGTGGTTTCGGGGTGTACTATGGCTACACCTTC